This TCR beta chain was recorded in a study of CD8 T cells in Susac syndrome. Study information: Sequenced Susac syndrome patients included roughly six with active disease and 8 or 9 who were in remission.

This CDR3 is built from 12 residues. V dropped 5 bases and J dropped 2 bases, with 3 bases sitting between them. The germline V gene has CDR1 MNHEY and CDR2 SMNVEV (reference sequence). RNA totalling roughly 0.5 to 1 ug underwent reverse transcription with random hexamers. TCRdb passed the immunoSEQ multiplex PCR reads through MiXCR, listing each CDR3 protein once. Among 75,000 to 95,000 distinct CDR3 sequences listed, 96% were seen once. The sequence came from a human donor with Susac syndrome. The chain has TRBV27 and TRBJ2-2; D gene ambiguous. Sequencing input: CD8+ T cells from PBMCs. The CDR3 loop reads CASSLNTGELFF. Here the CDR3 DNA reads TGTGCCAGCAGTCTAAACACCGGGGAGCTGTTTTTT.